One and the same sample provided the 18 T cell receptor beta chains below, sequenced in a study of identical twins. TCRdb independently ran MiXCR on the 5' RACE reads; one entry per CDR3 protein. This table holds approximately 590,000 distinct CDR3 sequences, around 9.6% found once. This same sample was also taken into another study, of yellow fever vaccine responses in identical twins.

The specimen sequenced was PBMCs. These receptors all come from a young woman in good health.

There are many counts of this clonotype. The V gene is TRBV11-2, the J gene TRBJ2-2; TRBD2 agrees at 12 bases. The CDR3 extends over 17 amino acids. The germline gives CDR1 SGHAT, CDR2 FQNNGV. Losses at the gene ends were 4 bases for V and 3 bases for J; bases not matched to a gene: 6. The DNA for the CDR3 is TGTGCCAGCAGCTCTACTAGCGGGGGGTCATACACCGGGGAGCTGTTTTTT. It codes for CASSSTSGGSYTGELFF.

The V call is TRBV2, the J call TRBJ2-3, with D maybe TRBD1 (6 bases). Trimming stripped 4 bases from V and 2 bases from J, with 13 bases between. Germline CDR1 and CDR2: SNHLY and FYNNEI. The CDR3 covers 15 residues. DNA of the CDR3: TGTGCCAGCAGTGTAAGAGGGGGTACCACAGATACGCAGTATTTT. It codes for CASSVRGGTTDTQYF.

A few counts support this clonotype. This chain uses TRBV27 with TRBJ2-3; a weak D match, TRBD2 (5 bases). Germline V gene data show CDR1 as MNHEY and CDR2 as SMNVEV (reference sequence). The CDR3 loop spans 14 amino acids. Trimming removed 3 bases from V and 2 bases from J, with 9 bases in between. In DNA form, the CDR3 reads TGTGCCAGCAGTTTCCCGGGGTTCACAGATACGCAGTATTTT. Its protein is CASSFPGFTDTQYF.

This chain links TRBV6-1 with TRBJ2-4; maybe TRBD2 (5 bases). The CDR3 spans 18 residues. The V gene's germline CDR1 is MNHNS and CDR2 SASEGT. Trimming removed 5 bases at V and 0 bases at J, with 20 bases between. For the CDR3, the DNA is TGTGCCAGCAGTCAATCCCCGGGGTTACATTTAGCCAAAAACATTCAGTACTTC. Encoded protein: CASSQSPGLHLAKNIQYF.

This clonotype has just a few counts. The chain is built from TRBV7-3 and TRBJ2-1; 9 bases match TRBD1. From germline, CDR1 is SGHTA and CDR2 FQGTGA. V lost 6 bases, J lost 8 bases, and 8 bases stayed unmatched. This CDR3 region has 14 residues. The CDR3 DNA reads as TGTGCCAGCAGGGCGGGGGACAGGGTTCATGAGCAGTTCTTC. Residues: CASRAGDRVHEQFF.

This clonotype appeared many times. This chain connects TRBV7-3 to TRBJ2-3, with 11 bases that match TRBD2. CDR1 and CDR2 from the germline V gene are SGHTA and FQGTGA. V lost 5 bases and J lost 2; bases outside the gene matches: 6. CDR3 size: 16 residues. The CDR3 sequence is CASSLLSGGATDTQYF. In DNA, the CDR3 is TGTGCCAGCAGCCTACTTAGCGGGGGGGCCACAGATACGCAGTATTTT.

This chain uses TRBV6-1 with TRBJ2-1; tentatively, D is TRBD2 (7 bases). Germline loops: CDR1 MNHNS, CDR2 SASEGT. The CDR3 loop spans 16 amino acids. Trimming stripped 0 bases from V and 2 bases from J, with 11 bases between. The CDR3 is CASSEAGGAPYNEQFF. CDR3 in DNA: TGTGCCAGCAGTGAAGCGGGGGGGGCACCCTACAATGAGCAGTTCTTC.

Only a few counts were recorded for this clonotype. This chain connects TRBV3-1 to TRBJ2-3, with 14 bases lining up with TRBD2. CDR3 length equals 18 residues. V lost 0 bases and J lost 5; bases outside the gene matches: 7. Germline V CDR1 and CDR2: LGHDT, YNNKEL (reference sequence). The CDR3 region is CASSQDAGLAGGGDTQYF. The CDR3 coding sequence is TGTGCCAGCAGCCAAGATGCCGGACTAGCGGGAGGAGGAGATACGCAGTATTTT.

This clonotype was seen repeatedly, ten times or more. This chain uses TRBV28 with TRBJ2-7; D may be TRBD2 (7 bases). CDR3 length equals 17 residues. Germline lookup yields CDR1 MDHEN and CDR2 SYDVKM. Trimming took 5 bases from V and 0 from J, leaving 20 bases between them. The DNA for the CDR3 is TGTGCCAGCAGTCGAAATGGGGGGGGCCACCGCTCCTACGAGCAGTACTTC. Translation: CASSRNGGGHRSYEQYF.

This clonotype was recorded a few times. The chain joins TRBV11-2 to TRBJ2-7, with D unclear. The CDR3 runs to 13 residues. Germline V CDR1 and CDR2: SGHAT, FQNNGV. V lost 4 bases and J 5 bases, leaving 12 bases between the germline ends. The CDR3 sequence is CASSSPPWHEQYF. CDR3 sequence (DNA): TGTGCCAGCAGCTCCCCTCCGTGGCACGAGCAGTACTTC.

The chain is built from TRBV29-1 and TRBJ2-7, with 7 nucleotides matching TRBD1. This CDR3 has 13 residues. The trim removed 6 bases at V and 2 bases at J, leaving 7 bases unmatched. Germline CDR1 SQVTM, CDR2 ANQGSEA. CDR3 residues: CSVETGLTYEQYF. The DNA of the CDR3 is TGCAGCGTCGAGACAGGGCTGACCTACGAGCAGTACTTC.

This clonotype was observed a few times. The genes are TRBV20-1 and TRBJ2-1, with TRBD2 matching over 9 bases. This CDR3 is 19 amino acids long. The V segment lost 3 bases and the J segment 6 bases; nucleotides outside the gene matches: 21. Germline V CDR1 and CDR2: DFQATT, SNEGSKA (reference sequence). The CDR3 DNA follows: TGCAGTGCTAGTTATTTCCCTAGGTCCAGCGGGAGGCTGGTCAATGAGCAGTTCTTC. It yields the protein CSASYFPRSSGRLVNEQFF.

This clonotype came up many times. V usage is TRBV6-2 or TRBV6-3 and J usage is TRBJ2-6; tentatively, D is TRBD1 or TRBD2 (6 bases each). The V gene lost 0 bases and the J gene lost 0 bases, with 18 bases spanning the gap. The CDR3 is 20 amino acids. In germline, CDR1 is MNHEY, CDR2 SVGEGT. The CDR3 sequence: CASSYSAGHPSSSGANVLTF. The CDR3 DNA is TGTGCCAGCAGTTACTCGGCGGGACACCCGAGTAGCTCTGGGGCCAACGTCCTGACTTTC.

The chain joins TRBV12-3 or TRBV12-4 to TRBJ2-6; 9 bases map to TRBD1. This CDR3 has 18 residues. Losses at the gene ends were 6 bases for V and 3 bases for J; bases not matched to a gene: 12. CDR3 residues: CASSPDRGSVGGANVLTF. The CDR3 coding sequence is TGTGCCAGCAGCCCTGACAGGGGGTCGGTAGGTGGGGCCAACGTCCTGACTTTC.

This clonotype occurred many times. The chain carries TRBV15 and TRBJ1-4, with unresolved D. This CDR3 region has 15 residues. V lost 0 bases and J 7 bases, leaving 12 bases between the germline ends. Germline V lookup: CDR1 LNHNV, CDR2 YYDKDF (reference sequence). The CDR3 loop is CATSRDQSGVEKLFF. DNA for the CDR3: TGTGCCACCAGCAGAGATCAGTCGGGCGTTGAAAAACTGTTTTTT.

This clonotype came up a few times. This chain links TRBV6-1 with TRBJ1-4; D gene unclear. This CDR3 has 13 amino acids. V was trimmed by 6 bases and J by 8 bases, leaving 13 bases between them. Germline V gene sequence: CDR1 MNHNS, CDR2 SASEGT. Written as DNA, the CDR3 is TGTGCCAGCAGACGGGCAGGAGAAGAAAAACTGTTTTTT. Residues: CASRRAGEEKLFF.

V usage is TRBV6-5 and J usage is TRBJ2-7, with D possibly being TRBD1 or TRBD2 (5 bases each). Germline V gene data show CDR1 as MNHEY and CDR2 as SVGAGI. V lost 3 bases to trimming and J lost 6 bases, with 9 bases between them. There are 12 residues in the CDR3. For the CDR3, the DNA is TGTGCCAGCAGTTATTTAGGGACCGAGCAGTACTTC. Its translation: CASSYLGTEQYF.

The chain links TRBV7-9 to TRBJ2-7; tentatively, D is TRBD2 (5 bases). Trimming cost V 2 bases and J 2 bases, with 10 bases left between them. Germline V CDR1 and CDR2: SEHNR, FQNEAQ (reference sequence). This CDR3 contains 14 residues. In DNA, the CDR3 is TGTGCCAGCAGCTTAAAAGAGGGTCCCTACGAGCAGTACTTC. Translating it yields CASSLKEGPYEQYF.